This T cell receptor beta chain was identified during a study of blood T cell repertoires in COVID-19. Overall study: Sites in the United States, Italy and Spain provided acute and convalescent COVID-19 samples. T cells, B-cell-depleted T cells, or PBMCs provided the cDNA or gDNA that served as material.

Looked up from germline, CDR1 is ENHRY and CDR2 is SYGVKD. This CDR3 region has 14 residues. The trim removed 4 bases at V and 4 bases at J, leaving 5 bases unmatched. In the authors' workflow: The assay estimated nucleated cells by amplifying reference gene primers. Sequencing used immunoSEQ multiplex PCR; TCRdb keeps in-frame clones, though not all of them. V and J calls and clone size are as listed in that table; D and trimming were resolved from the DNA. The table has 130,000 or so clones, about 89% seen once. The rearrangement uses TRBV10-3 and TRBJ2-7; the match to TRBD1 covers 9 bases. This sequence was found in a man aged 45 to 65 with active or convalescent COVID-19. The sequenced sample was peripheral blood. CDR3 bases: TGTGCCATCAGTGCGGGACAGGGTGGTTACGAGCAGTACTTC. This gives the protein CAISAGQGGYEQYF.